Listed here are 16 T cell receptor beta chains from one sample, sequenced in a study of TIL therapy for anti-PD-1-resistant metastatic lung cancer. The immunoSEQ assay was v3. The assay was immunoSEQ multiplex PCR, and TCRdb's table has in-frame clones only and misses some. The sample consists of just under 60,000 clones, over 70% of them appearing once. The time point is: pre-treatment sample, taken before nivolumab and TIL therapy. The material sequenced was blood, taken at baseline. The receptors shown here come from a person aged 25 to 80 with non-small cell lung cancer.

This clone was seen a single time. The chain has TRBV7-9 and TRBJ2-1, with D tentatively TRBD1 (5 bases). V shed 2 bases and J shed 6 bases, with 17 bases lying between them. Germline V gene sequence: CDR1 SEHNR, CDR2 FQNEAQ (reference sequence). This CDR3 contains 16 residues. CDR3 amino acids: CASSLIAQGLFNEQFF. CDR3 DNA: TGTGCCAGCAGCTTAATCGCCCAGGGTTTGTTCAATGAGCAGTTCTTC. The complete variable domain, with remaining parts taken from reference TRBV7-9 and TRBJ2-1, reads DTGVSQNPRHKITKRGQNVTFRCDPISEHNRLYWYRQTLGQGPEFLTYFQNEAQLEKSRLLSDRFSAERPKGSFSTLEIQRTEQGDSAMYLCASSLIAQGLFNEQFFGPGTRLTVL.

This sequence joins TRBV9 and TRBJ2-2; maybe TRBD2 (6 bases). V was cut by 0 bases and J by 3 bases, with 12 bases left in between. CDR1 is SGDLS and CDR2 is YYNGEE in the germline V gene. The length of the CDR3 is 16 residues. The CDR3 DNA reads TGTGCCAGCAGCGTAGCGGGACTTAGGGACACCGGGGAGCTGTTTTTT. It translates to CASSVAGLRDTGELFF.

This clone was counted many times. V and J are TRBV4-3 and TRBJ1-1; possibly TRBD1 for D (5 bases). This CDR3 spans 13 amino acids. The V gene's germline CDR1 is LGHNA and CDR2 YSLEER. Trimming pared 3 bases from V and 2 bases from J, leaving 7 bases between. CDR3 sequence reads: CASSQTANTEAFF. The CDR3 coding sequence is TGCGCCAGCAGCCAGACAGCCAACACTGAAGCTTTCTTT.

CDR3 DNA: TGTGCCAGCAGCCCCGGGGCAGGGTCCGGAGAGCCCCAGCATTTT. The encoded protein is CASSPGAGSGEPQHF. The chain joins TRBV5-4 to TRBJ1-5; a possible D gene is TRBD1 (5 bases). The CDR3 has 15 residues. Trimming cost V 4 bases and J 8 bases, with 19 bases left between them. Germline CDR1 is SGHNT and CDR2 is YYREEE (reference sequence).

The CDR3 DNA reads as TGCGCCAGCAGCTTGGTCGGGACAGGGGCGGGGAACACTGAAGCTTTCTTT. Protein: CASSLVGTGAGNTEAFF. This chain connects TRBV5-1 to TRBJ1-1, with 10 nucleotides matching TRBD1. The germline V gene has CDR1 SGHRS and CDR2 YFSETQ. The CDR3 length is 17 residues. Losses at the gene ends were 0 bases for V and 1 base for J; bases not matched to a gene: 6. The full variable domain, in which reference TRBV5-1 and TRBJ1-1 provide the parts outside the CDR3, is KAGVTQTPRYLIKTRGQQVTLSCSPISGHRSVSWYQQTPGQGLQFLFEYFSETQRNKGNFPGRFSGRQFSNSRSEMNVSTLELGDSALYLCASSLVGTGAGNTEAFFGQGTRLTVV.

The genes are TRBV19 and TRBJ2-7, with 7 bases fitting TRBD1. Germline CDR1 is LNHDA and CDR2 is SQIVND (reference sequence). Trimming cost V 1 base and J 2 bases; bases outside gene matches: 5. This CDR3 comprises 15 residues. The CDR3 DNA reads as TGTGCCAGTAGTATAGCTGACAGGGCCCCCTACGAGCAGTACTTC. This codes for CASSIADRAPYEQYF. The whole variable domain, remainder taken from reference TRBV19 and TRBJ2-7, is DGGITQSPKYLFRKEGQNVTLSCEQNLNHDAMYWYRQDPGQGLRLIYYSQIVNDFQKGDIAEGYSVSREKKESFPLTVTSAQKNPTAFYLCASSIADRAPYEQYFGPGTRLTVT.

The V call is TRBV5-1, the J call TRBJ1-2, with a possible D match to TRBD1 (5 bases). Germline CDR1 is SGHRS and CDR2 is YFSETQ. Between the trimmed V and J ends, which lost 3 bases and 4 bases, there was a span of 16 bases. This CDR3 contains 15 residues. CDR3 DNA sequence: TGCGCCAGCAGCTATTTACCAGCGGACATCTATGGCTACACCTTC. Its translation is CASSYLPADIYGYTF. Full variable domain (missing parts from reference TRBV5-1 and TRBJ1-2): KAGVTQTPRYLIKTRGQQVTLSCSPISGHRSVSWYQQTPGQGLQFLFEYFSETQRNKGNFPGRFSGRQFSNSRSEMNVSTLELGDSALYLCASSYLPADIYGYTFGSGTRLTVV.

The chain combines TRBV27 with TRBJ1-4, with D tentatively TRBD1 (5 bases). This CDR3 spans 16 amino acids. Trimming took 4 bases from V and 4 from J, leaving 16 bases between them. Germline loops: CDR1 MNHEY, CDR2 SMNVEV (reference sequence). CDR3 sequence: CASSYLRGKSNEKLFF. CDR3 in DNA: TGTGCCAGCAGTTATCTCCGGGGGAAGAGTAATGAAAAACTGTTTTTT.

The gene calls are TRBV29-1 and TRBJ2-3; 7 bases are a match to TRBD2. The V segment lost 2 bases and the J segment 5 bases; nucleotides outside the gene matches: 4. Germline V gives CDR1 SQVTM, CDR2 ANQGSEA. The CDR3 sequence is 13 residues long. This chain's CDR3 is CSVELGGGDTQYF. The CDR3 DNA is TGCAGCGTTGAATTGGGGGGGGGAGATACGCAGTATTTT.

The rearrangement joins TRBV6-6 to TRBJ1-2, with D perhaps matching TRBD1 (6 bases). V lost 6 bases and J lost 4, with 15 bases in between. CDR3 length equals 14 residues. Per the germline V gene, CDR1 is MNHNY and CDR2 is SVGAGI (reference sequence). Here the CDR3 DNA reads TGTGCCAGCAGCGCTCAGGGGAACCCCTATGGCTACACCTTC. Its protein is CASSAQGNPYGYTF.

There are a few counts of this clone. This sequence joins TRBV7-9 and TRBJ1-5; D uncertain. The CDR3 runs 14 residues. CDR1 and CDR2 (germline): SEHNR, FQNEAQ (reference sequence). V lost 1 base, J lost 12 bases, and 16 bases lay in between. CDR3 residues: CASSLVNGYQFQHF. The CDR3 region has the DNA TGTGCCAGCAGCTTAGTCAACGGCTATCAGTTCCAGCATTTT. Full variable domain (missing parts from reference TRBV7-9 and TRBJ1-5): DTGVSQNPRHKITKRGQNVTFRCDPISEHNRLYWYRQTLGQGPEFLTYFQNEAQLEKSRLLSDRFSAERPKGSFSTLEIQRTEQGDSAMYLCASSLVNGYQFQHFGDGTRLSIL.

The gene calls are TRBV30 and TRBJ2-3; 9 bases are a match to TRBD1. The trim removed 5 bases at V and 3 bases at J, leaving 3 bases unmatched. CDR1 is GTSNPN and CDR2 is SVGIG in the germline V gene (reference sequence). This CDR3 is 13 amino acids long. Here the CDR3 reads CAWGTGRTDTQYF. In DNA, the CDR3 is TGTGCCTGGGGGACAGGGCGGACAGATACGCAGTATTTT.

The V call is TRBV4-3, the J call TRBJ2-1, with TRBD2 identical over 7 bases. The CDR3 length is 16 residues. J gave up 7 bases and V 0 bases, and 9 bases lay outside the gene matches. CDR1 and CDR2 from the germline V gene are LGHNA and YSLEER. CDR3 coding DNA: TGCGCCAGCAGCCAAGATTTTGCGGGAGATTGGAATGAGCAGTTCTTC. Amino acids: CASSQDFAGDWNEQFF.

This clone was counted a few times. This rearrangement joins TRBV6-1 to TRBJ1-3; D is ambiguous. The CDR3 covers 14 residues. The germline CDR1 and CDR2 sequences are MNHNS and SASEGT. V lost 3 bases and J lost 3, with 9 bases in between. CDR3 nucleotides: TGTGCCAGCAGTGATCAGTCCGGTGGAAACACCATATATTTT. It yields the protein CASSDQSGGNTIYF.

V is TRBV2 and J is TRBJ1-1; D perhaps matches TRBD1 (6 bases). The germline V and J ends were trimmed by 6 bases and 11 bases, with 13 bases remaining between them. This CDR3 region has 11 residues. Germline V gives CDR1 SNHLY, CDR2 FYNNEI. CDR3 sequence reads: CASRPRGRAFF. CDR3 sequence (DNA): TGTGCCAGCAGGCCAAGGGGGAGGGCTTTCTTT.

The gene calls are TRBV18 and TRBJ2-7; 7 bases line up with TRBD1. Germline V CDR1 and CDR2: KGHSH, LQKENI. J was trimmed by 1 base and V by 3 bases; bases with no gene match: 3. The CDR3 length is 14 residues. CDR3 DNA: TGTGCCAGCTCACCTACGACAGGGTCCTACGAGCAGTACTTC. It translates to CASSPTTGSYEQYF. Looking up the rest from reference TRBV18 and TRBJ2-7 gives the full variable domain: NAGVMQNPRHLVRRRGQEARLRCSPMKGHSHVYWYRQLPEEGLKFMVYLQKENIIDESGMPKERFSAEFPKEGPSILRIQQVVRGDSAAYFCASSPTTGSYEQYFGPGTRLTVT.